Described below is a single TCR beta chain sequence and its context. Its target is unknown. Germline V gene sequence: CDR1 SGHAT, CDR2 FQNNGV. This CDR3 comprises 13 residues. Deletions cut 4 bases from V and 10 bases from J, with 14 bases between. Molecules of cDNA were individually given unique molecular identifiers that were attached to them. TCRdb recomputed calls from the 5' RACE reads with MiXCR, one row per CDR3 protein. The profile covers around 64,000 distinct CDR3 sequences, with roughly 12% appearing a single time and roughly 1.4% taken by the ten largest. The sample comes from a study of early T cells in non-severe SARS-CoV-2 infection. For the study at large: From unsorted whole blood, bulk RNA was sequenced, and the chains remained unpaired. The study, taken as a whole, reports: VDJdb matches were skewed toward anti-spike CD8 T cell responses.

The chain links TRBV11-2 to TRBJ2-1, with a possible D match to TRBD2 (5 bases). This sequence was found in an adult who was a healthcare worker with PCR-confirmed SARS-CoV-2 infection or an uninfected control (not recorded which). The specimen was whole blood, collected at baseline. CDR3 in amino acids: CASSSSLGGEQFF. Written as DNA, the CDR3 is TGTGCCAGCAGCTCCTCACTTGGCGGGGAGCAGTTCTTC.